This paragraph reports one T cell receptor (beta chain). In germline, CDR1 is SQVTM, CDR2 ANQGSEA. The CDR3 extends over 12 amino acids. J gave up 0 bases and V 6 bases, and 2 bases lay outside the gene matches. Each patient was aged 18 to 65 and had newly diagnosed hyperthyroidism of under 2 months' duration. The study based diagnoses on clinical symptoms, serum thyroxine and TRAb, thyroid ultrasound and orbital computed tomography. From 10 ml of fresh peripheral blood, PBMCs were isolated. This sample is drawn from a study of T cells in Graves' hyperthyroidism and ophthalmopathy. TCR beta CDR3 sequences were amplified from RNA transcripts. First-round RT-PCR targeting the TCR CDR3 was performed with the HTBI primer set. TCRdb recomputed calls from the multiplex PCR reads with MiXCR, one row per CDR3 protein. The sample carries 280,000 or so distinct CDR3 sequences, 25% recorded once.

The receptor comes from a man aged 40-49 years with Graves' hyperthyroidism that later progressed to Graves' ophthalmopathy. Input material: blood. This chain uses TRBV29-1 with TRBJ2-7, with TRBD1 matching 7 bases. The CDR3 protein is CSVEGASYEQYF. The CDR3 bases are TGCAGCGTCGAGGGGGCCTCCTACGAGCAGTACTTC.